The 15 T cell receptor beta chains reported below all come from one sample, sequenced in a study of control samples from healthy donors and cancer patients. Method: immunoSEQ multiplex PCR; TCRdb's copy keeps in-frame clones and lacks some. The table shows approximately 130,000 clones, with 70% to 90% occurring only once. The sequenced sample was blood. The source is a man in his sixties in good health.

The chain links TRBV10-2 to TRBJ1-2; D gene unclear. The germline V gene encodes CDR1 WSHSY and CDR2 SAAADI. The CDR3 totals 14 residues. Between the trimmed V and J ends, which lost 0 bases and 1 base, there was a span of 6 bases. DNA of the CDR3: TGCGCCAGCAGTGAGTCATACAGTAACTATGGCTACACCTTC. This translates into CASSESYSNYGYTF.

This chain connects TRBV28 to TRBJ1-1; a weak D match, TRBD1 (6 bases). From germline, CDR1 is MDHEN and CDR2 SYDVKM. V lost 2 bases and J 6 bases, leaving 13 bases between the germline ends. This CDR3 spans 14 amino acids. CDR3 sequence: CASSLVSGGSEAFF. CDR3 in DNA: TGTGCCAGCAGTTTAGTCTCGGGGGGCTCTGAAGCTTTCTTT. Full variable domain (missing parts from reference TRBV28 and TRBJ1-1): DVKVTQSSRYLVKRTGEKVFLECVQDMDHENMFWYRQDPGLGLRLIYFSYDVKMKEKGDIPEGYSVSREKKERFSLILESASTNQTSMYLCASSLVSGGSEAFFGQGTRLTVV.

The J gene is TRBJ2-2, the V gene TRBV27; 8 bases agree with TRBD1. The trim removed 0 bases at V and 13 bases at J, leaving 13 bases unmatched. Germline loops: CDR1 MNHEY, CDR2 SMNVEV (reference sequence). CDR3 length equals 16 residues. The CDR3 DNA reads TGTGCCAGCAGTTTATCGTGGACAGGGACGGGGGTGGTGCTGTTTTTT. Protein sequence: CASSLSWTGTGVVLFF.

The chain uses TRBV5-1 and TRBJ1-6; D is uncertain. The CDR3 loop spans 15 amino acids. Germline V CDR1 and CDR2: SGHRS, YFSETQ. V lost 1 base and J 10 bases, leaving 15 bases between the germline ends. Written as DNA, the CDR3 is TGCGCCAGCAGCTTGAATGCAGGCCAGGAATCACCCCTCCACTTT. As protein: CASSLNAGQESPLHF.

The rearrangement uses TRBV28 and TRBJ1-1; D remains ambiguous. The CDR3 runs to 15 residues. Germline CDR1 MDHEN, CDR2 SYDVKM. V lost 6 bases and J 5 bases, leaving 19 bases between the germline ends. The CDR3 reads CASRWTRGWGTEAFF. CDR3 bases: TGTGCCAGCAGATGGACCCGGGGTTGGGGTACTGAAGCTTTCTTT.

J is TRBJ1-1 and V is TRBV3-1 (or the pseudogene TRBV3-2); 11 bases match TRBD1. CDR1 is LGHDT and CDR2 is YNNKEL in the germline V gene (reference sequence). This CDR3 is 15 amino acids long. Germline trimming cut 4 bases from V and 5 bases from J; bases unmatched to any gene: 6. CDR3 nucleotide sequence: TGTGCCAGCAGCCCATTGGGACAGGGGGGGACTGAAGCTTTCTTT. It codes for CASSPLGQGGTEAFF.

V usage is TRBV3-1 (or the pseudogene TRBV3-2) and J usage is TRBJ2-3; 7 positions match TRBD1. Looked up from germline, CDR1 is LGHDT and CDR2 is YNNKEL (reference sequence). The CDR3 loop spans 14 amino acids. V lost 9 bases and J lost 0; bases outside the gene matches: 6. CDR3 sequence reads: CASQNRGSTDTQYF. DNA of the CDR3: TGTGCCAGTCAAAACAGGGGCAGCACAGATACGCAGTATTTT.

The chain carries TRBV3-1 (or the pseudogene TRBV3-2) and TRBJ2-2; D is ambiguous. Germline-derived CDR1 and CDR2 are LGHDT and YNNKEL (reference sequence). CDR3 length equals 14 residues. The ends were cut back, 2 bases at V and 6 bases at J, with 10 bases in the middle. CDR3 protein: CASSQQLVAGELFF. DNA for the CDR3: TGTGCCAGCAGCCAACAGCTAGTAGCCGGGGAGCTGTTTTTT.

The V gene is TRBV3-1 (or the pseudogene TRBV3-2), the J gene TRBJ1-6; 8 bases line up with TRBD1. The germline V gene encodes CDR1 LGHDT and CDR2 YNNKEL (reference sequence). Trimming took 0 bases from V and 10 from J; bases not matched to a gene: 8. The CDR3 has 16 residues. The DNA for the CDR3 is TGTGCCAGCAGCCAAGACGTGGACAGGGCAAGATCACCCCTCCACTTT. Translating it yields CASSQDVDRARSPLHF.

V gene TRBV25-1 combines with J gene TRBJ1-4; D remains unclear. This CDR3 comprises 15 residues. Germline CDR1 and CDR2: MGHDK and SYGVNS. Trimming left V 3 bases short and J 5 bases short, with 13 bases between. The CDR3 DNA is TGTGCCAGCAGTGAGCCGGGTCCCTCGAATGAAAAACTGTTTTTT. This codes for CASSEPGPSNEKLFF. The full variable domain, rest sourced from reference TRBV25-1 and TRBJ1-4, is EADIYQTPRYLVIGTGKKITLECSQTMGHDKMYWYQQDPGMELHLIHYSYGVNSTEKGDLSSESTVSRIRTEHFPLTLESARPSHTSQYLCASSEPGPSNEKLFFGSGTQLSVL.

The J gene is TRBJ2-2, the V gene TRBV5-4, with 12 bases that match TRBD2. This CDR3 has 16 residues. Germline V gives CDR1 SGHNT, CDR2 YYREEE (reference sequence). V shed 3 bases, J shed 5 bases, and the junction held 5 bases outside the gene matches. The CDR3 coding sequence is TGTGCCAGCAGCTCTCGACTAGCGGGGGTTACCGGGGAGCTGTTTTTT. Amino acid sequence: CASSSRLAGVTGELFF. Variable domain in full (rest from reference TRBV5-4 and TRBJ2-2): ETGVTQSPTHLIKTRGQQVTLRCSSQSGHNTVSWYQQALGQGPQFIFQYYREEENGRGNFPPRFSGLQFPNYSSELNVNALELDDSALYLCASSSRLAGVTGELFFGEGSRLTVL.

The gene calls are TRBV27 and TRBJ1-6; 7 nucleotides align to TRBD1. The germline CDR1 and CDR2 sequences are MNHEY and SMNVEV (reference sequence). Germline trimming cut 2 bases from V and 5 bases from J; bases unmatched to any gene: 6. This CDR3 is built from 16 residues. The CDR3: CASSLIWDRNNSPLHF. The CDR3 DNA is TGTGCCAGCAGTTTAATCTGGGACAGAAATAATTCACCCCTCCACTTT.

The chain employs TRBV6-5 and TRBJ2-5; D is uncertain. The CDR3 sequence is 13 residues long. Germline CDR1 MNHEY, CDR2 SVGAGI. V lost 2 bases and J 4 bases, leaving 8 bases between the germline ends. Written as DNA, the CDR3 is TGTGCCAGCAGTTACATGGTACGAGAGACCCAGTACTTC. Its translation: CASSYMVRETQYF.

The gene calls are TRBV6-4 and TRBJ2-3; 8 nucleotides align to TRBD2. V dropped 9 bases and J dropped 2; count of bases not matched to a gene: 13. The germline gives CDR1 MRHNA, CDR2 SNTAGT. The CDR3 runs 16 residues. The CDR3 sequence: CASPEQAGVLTDTQYF. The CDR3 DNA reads TGTGCCAGTCCAGAACAAGCGGGGGTGCTCACAGATACGCAGTATTTT.

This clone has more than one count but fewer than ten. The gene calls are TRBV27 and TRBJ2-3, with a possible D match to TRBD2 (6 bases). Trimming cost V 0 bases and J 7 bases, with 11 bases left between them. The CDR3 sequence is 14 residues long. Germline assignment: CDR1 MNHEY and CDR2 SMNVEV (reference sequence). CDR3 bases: TGTGCCAGCAGTTTATCTAGGGACTCAAATACGCAGTATTTT. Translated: CASSLSRDSNTQYF.